The 26 T cell receptor beta chains in this list originate from one sample, sequenced in a study of cytomegalovirus exposure and HLA in healthy donors. 60 Vbeta and 13 Jbeta primers were used in PCR. Some clones are missing from TCRdb's copy, which holds only in-frame ones; the method was immunoSEQ multiplex PCR. This table holds roughly 130,000 clones, 74% found once. Sequences were obtained from PBMCs. The receptors were gathered from a woman aged 45-60 years in good health and CMV-seropositive.

This clone came up once. V gene TRBV6-1 combines with J gene TRBJ1-1; D is uncertain. CDR3 size: 14 residues. The germline CDR1 and CDR2 sequences are MNHNS and SASEGT. V was pared by 7 bases and J by 0 bases, with 12 bases between. The CDR3 DNA reads as TGTGCCAGCAACGGGGTCCCTATGAACACTGAAGCTTTCTTT. This codes for CASNGVPMNTEAFF.

V and J are TRBV11-2 and TRBJ2-3, with TRBD2 matching 12 bases. This CDR3 region has 16 residues. Germline V gene sequence: CDR1 SGHAT, CDR2 FQNNGV. The ends lost 5 bases at V and 2 bases at J; junction bases unmatched: 5. CDR3 in amino acids: CASSAGLAGVTDTQYF. The CDR3 nucleotides read TGTGCCAGCAGCGCGGGACTAGCGGGCGTCACAGATACGCAGTATTTT.

The chain links TRBV2 to TRBJ2-2, with a tentative D call TRBD1 (6 bases). The CDR3 extends over 14 amino acids. Trimming left V 4 bases short and J 5 bases short, with 11 bases between. The germline V gene has CDR1 SNHLY and CDR2 FYNNEI. CDR3 bases: TGTGCCAGCAGTGGTCAGGGGATTACCGGGGAGCTGTTTTTT. Translated: CASSGQGITGELFF.

V gene TRBV6-5 combines with J gene TRBJ2-7; D is perhaps TRBD2 (5 bases). V was clipped by 6 bases and J by 9 bases, with 24 bases between them. The CDR3 runs 15 residues. Germline V gene lookup returns CDR1 MNHEY and CDR2 SVGAGI. DNA for the CDR3: TGTGCCAGCAGACGAGGGCCGGCACATAAGGCGTGGCAGTACTTC. Protein: CASRRGPAHKAWQYF.

The chain employs TRBV18 and TRBJ2-2; TRBD2 aligns across 13 bases. CDR3 length: 18 amino acids. Unmatched junction bases numbered 7, after V lost 4 bases and J lost 2 bases. CDR1 is KGHSH, CDR2 LQKENI, per germline. CDR3: CASSLRTSGGYNTGELFF. In nucleotides, the CDR3 is TGTGCCAGCTCACTAAGGACTAGCGGGGGTTACAACACCGGGGAGCTGTTTTTT.

The genes are TRBV7-9 and TRBJ2-1; 8 bases are a match to TRBD2. Trimming cost V 2 bases and J 9 bases; bases outside gene matches: 9. The V gene's germline CDR1 is SEHNR and CDR2 FQNEAQ (reference sequence). The CDR3 loop spans 15 amino acids. CDR3 DNA sequence: TGTGCCAGCAGCTTAACGGGACTAGAATTTGGTGAGCAGTTCTTC. Protein product: CASSLTGLEFGEQFF.

The gene calls are TRBV19 and TRBJ1-2; TRBD1 is a possible D gene (5 bases). V was trimmed by 6 bases and J by 5 bases, leaving 25 bases between them. Germline loops: CDR1 LNHDA, CDR2 SQIVND (reference sequence). The CDR3 spans 17 residues. The CDR3 DNA is TGTGCCAGTAGAACCTCTACAGGTGCGGGGGGACTGTATGGCTACACCTTC. It specifies CASRTSTGAGGLYGYTF.

This clone was counted once. This chain links TRBV29-1 with TRBJ2-3, with D perhaps matching TRBD1 (6 bases). The ends were cut back, 2 bases at V and 4 bases at J, with 13 bases in the middle. The germline gives CDR1 SQVTM, CDR2 ANQGSEA. The CDR3 is made up of 14 amino acids. CDR3 nucleotide sequence: TGCAGCGTTGAACGTTCGGGGACATCAGATACGCAGTATTTT. It translates to CSVERSGTSDTQYF.

In this sample, this clone turned up once. The CDR3 DNA reads as TGCGCCAGCAGCGCTGCCTACAGGGGAGGAGACTACGAGCAGTACTTC. Its protein is CASSAAYRGGDYEQYF. This chain joins TRBV4-3 and TRBJ2-7; possible D gene TRBD1, 7 bases. This CDR3 contains 16 residues. The germline gives CDR1 LGHNA, CDR2 YSLEER. V was clipped by 5 bases and J by 3 bases, with 20 bases between them.

The rearrangement links TRBV30 to TRBJ1-2, with TRBD1 as a possible D gene (5 bases). The germline V gene has CDR1 GTSNPN and CDR2 SVGIG (reference sequence). This CDR3 is built from 12 residues. The V end lost 4 bases, the J end lost 4 bases, and 10 bases lay between the germline ends. The CDR3 sequence is CAWKRGIYGYTF. CDR3 bases: TGTGCCTGGAAACGGGGGATCTATGGCTACACCTTC.

This clone occurred once. CDR3 coding DNA: TGTGCCAGCAGCTCATACTCTGAAGCTTTCTTT. This encodes CASSSYSEAFF. The chain combines TRBV28 with TRBJ1-1, with D unclear. Germline CDR1 MDHEN, CDR2 SYDVKM. The CDR3 is made up of 11 amino acids. V was shortened by 6 bases and J by 6 bases, with 8 bases between the two germline ends.

The gene calls are TRBV5-1 and TRBJ2-3; 7 positions agree with TRBD1. CDR3 size: 14 residues. J gave up 5 bases and V 1 base, and 4 bases lay outside the gene matches. Germline CDR1 reads SGHRS; CDR2 reads YFSETQ. CDR3 amino acids: CASSLRGPGDTQYF. CDR3 sequence (DNA): TGCGCCAGCAGCTTGAGGGGGCCAGGAGATACGCAGTATTTT.

The chain joins TRBV5-4 to TRBJ2-5; 11 bases agree with TRBD1. The CDR3 consists of 15 residues. Germline V gene lookup returns CDR1 SGHNT and CDR2 YYREEE (reference sequence). J was trimmed by 5 bases and V by 3 bases; bases with no gene match: 6. The chain's CDR3 is CASSYGQGARETQYF. The CDR3 nucleotides read TGTGCCAGCAGCTACGGACAGGGGGCGAGGGAGACCCAGTACTTC. The full variable domain, rest sourced from reference TRBV5-4 and TRBJ2-5, is ETGVTQSPTHLIKTRGQQVTLRCSSQSGHNTVSWYQQALGQGPQFIFQYYREEENGRGNFPPRFSGLQFPNYSSELNVNALELDDSALYLCASSYGQGARETQYFGPGTRLLVL.

The rearrangement links TRBV9 to TRBJ1-1; D remains unclear. V shed 0 bases and J shed 0 bases, with 9 bases lying between them. Germline CDR1 and CDR2: SGDLS and YYNGEE. The CDR3 is made up of 15 amino acids. CDR3 DNA: TGTGCCAGCAGCGTAGCGGGAGGCATGAACACTGAAGCTTTCTTT. This sequence encodes CASSVAGGMNTEAFF.

The chain recombines TRBV4-3 with TRBJ2-5, with 8 nucleotides matching TRBD1. V shed 1 base, J shed 2 bases, and the junction held 6 bases outside the gene matches. The CDR3 is 16 amino acids. CDR1 is LGHNA, CDR2 YSLEER, per germline. CDR3 amino acids: CASSQGGRQGQETQYF. The CDR3, as DNA: TGCGCCAGCAGCCAAGGGGGTCGACAGGGGCAAGAGACCCAGTACTTC.

This rearrangement joins TRBV7-2 to TRBJ2-3; D remains ambiguous. Trimming took 7 bases from V and 2 from J, leaving 10 bases between them. This CDR3 has 13 residues. CDR1 is SGHTA, CDR2 FQGNSA, per germline. CDR3 sequence: CASKPTSTDTQYF. The CDR3 region has the DNA TGTGCCAGCAAACCGACTTCCACAGATACGCAGTATTTT.

The chain couples TRBV9 to TRBJ2-5, with 10 positions matching TRBD2. Germline V gene lookup returns CDR1 SGDLS and CDR2 YYNGEE. CDR3 length: 16 amino acids. V dropped 0 bases and J dropped 5; count of bases not matched to a gene: 7. CDR3: CASSVDSGGLPETQYF. The CDR3 nucleotides read TGTGCCAGCAGCGTAGATAGCGGGGGGCTACCGGAGACCCAGTACTTC.

The J gene is TRBJ2-1, the V gene TRBV7-9; TRBD1 agrees at 9 bases. The CDR3 runs to 11 residues. Germline assignment: CDR1 SEHNR and CDR2 FQNEAQ (reference sequence). With V trimmed by 3 bases and J by 14 bases, 2 bases remained unmatched. The CDR3 sequence is CASSFGTGKFF. DNA for the CDR3: TGTGCCAGCAGCTTCGGGACAGGGAAGTTCTTC.

This chain connects TRBV7-2 to TRBJ2-3; D remains unclear. The length of the CDR3 is 13 residues. Trimming pared 4 bases from V and 2 bases from J, leaving 7 bases between. The germline CDR1 and CDR2 sequences are SGHTA and FQGNSA. The CDR3 is CASSSPSTDTQYF. Written as DNA, the CDR3 is TGTGCCAGCAGCTCCCCTTCCACAGATACGCAGTATTTT. Filled out from reference TRBV7-2 and TRBJ2-3, the complete variable domain reads GAGVSQSPSNKVTEKGKDVELRCDPISGHTALYWYRQSLGQGLEFLIYFQGNSAPDKSGLPSDRFSAERTGGSVSTLTIQRTQQEDSAVYLCASSSPSTDTQYFGPGTRLTVL.

The chain uses TRBV6-1 and TRBJ1-5; no clear D gene. The length of the CDR3 is 13 residues. Germline V gene lookup returns CDR1 MNHNS and CDR2 SASEGT. V lost 8 bases and J lost 5, with 13 bases in between. The CDR3 here is CASGLGPDQPQHF. CDR3 coding DNA: TGTGCCAGCGGTCTTGGGCCCGATCAGCCCCAGCATTTT.

The rearrangement joins TRBV19 to TRBJ1-5; TRBD1 matches 10 bases. V lost 8 bases to trimming and J lost 5 bases; unmatched junction nucleotides: 3. This CDR3 region has 13 residues. Looked up from germline, CDR1 is LNHDA and CDR2 is SQIVND (reference sequence). CDR3: CASGDRGDQPQHF. DNA for the CDR3: TGTGCCAGTGGGGACAGGGGAGATCAGCCCCAGCATTTT. Based on the CDR3 plus reference TRBV19 and TRBJ1-5, the full variable domain is DGGITQSPKYLFRKEGQNVTLSCEQNLNHDAMYWYRQDPGQGLRLIYYSQIVNDFQKGDIAEGYSVSREKKESFPLTVTSAQKNPTAFYLCASGDRGDQPQHFGDGTRLSIL.

About this clone: Lacking the conserved final phenylalanine or tryptophan, this CDR3 likely reflects a read error. It is unclear where the CDR3 begins or ends on the DNA, so no DNA is shown, and the CDR3 is as TCRdb lists it. The chain is built from TRBV5-6 and TRBJ1-6; the table names TRBD1, a call not compared with the DNA. CDR1 is SGHDT, CDR2 YYEEEE, per germline. The CDR3 is made up of 10 amino acids, end residues included. This chain's CDR3 is CASSLGPTGI.

The rearrangement links TRBV7-4 to TRBJ2-2; 8 positions match TRBD2. This CDR3 is built from 16 residues. CDR1 is SGHVT and CDR2 is SQSDAQ in the germline V gene. V shed 11 bases, J shed 7 bases, and the junction held 18 bases outside the gene matches. The CDR3 sequence is CAHSLYVRGGGGELFF. In DNA form, the CDR3 reads TGTGCCCACAGCTTATATGTTCGGGGGGGAGGCGGGGAGCTGTTTTTT.

DNA of the CDR3: TGTGCCATCAGCGAGATGACTAGCACAGATACGCAGTATTTT. This encodes CAISEMTSTDTQYF. The V gene is TRBV10-3, the J gene TRBJ2-3; D gene unclear. The CDR3 contains 14 residues. The germline V gene has CDR1 ENHRY and CDR2 SYGVKD. The V end lost 6 bases, the J end lost 0 bases, and 10 bases lay between the germline ends.

The V gene is TRBV27, the J gene TRBJ2-7, with 8 bases fitting TRBD1. Germline V gene lookup returns CDR1 MNHEY and CDR2 SMNVEV (reference sequence). The trim removed 6 bases at V and 0 bases at J, leaving 13 bases unmatched. This CDR3 spans 17 amino acids. This chain's CDR3 is CASSPTQTGGSSYEQYF. The CDR3 DNA sequence: TGTGCCAGCAGCCCTACTCAAACAGGGGGAAGCTCCTACGAGCAGTACTTC.

This chain links TRBV5-8 with TRBJ1-6, with D possibly TRBD1 on 5 matching bases. Looked up from germline, CDR1 is SGHTS and CDR2 is YDEGEE. CDR3 length equals 17 residues. V was pared by 4 bases and J by 1 base, with 15 bases between. In DNA form, the CDR3 reads TGTGCCAGCAGCCTGTTGGGGGGGTGGTCCTATAATTCACCCCTCCACTTT. It translates to CASSLLGGWSYNSPLHF.